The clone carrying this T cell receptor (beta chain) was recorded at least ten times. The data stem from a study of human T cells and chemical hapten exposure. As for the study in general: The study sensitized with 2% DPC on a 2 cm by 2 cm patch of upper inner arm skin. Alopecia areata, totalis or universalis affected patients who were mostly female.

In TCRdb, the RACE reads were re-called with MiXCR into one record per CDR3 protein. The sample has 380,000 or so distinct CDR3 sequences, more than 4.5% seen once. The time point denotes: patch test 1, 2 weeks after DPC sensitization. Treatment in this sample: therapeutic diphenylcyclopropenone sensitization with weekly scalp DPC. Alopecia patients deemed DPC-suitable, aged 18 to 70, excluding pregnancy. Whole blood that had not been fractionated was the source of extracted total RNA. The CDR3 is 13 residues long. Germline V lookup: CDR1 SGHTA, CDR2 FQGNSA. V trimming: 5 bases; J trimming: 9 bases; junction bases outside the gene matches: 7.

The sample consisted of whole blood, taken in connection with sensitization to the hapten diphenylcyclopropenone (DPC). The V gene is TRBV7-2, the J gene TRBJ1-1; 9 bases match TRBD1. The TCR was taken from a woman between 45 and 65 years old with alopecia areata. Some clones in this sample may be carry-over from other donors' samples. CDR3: CASSPGGTGKAFF. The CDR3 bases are TGTGCCAGCAGCCCTGGAGGGACAGGGAAAGCTTTCTTT. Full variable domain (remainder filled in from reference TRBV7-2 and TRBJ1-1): GAGVSQSPSNKVTEKGKDVELRCDPISGHTALYWYRQSLGQGLEFLIYFQGNSAPDKSGLPSDRFSAERTGGSVSTLTIQRTQQEDSAVYLCASSPGGTGKAFFGQGTRLTVV.